The entry below gives a single TCR beta chain sequence along with its context. This record belongs to a study of blood T cell repertoires in COVID-19. Overall study context: Acute and convalescent COVID-19 specimens originated in the United States, Italy and Spain. PBMCs, B-cell-depleted T cells, or T cells were the source of the cDNA or gDNA that made up the material.

Authors' methods: Estimation of nucleated cell counts was performed using reference gene primer amplification. TCRdb keeps only in-frame clones here, not all; method: immunoSEQ multiplex PCR. The V and J calls and clone size were taken over from that table, and D and trimming were inferred from the DNA. Found here are more than 250,000 clones, approximately 86% of them singletons; the top ten hold about 3.5%. Germline values: CDR1 SGHRS, CDR2 YFSETQ. The CDR3 loop spans 14 amino acids. The V end lost 0 bases, the J end lost 6 bases, and 11 bases lay between the germline ends. The chain is built from TRBV5-1 and TRBJ2-3, with D possibly being TRBD1 (5 bases). The source is a man between 18 and 29 years old with active or convalescent COVID-19. The sequencing sample was made of peripheral blood. The CDR3 here is CASSLDPSGDTQYF. As DNA, the CDR3 is TGCGCCAGCAGCTTGGACCCCTCAGGGGATACGCAGTATTTT.